This T cell receptor (beta chain) was recovered during a study of shared clonotypes between healthy human individuals. Notes on the study in general: It was the few donors that limited the genetic and exposure-history diversity represented.

The CDR3 sequence is 14 residues long. Germline loops: CDR1 SGHRS, CDR2 YFSETQ. Trimming took 0 bases from V and 8 from J, leaving 12 bases between them. The data were produced by immunoSEQ multiplex PCR, yet TCRdb's version contains in-frame clones alone and is incomplete. The repertoire holds 2 million or so clones, with approximately 94% as singletons. Terminally differentiated effector memory CD45RA+ cells were left out of the naive CD8 fraction, which was CD45RO-negative and positively selected for CCR7. About this clone itself: Its antigen is unidentified.

The receptor was derived from a man aged 18 to 35 in good health. Sequencing was carried out using naive CD8+ T cells sorted from blood. This chain connects TRBV5-1 to TRBJ1-3; D is uncertain. The CDR3 nucleotides are TGCGCCAGCAGCTTGGCAGGACGAGGATACACCATATATTTT. Amino acid sequence: CASSLAGRGYTIYF.